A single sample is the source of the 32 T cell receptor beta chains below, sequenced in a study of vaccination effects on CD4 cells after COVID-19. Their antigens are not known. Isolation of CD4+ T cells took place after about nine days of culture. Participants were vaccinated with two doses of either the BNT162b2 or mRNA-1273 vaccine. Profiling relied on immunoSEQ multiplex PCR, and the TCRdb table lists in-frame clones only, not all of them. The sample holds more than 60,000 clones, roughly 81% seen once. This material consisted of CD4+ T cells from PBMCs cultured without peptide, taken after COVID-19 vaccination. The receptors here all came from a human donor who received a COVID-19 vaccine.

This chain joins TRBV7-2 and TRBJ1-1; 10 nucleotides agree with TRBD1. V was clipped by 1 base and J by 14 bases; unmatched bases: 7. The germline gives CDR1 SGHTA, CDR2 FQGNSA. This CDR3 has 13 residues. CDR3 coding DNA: TGTGCCAGCAGCTTAGAGCGACAGGGGGCCGCCTTCTTT. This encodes CASSLERQGAAFF. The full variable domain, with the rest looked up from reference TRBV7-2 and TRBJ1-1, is GAGVSQSPSNKVTEKGKDVELRCDPISGHTALYWYRQSLGQGLEFLIYFQGNSAPDKSGLPSDRFSAERTGGSVSTLTIQRTQQEDSAVYLCASSLERQGAAFFGQGTRLTVV.

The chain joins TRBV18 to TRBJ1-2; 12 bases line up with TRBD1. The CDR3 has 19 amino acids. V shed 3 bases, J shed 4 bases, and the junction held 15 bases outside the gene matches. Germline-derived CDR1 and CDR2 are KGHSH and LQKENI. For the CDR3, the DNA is TGTGCCAGCTCACCCCTTGGTCCCGGGACAGGGGGCAGGGGCTATGGCTACACCTTC. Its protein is CASSPLGPGTGGRGYGYTF.

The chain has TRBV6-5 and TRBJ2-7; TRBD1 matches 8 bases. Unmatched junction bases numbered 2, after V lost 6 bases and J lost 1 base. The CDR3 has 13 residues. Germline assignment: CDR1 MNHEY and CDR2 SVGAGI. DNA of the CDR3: TGTGCCAGCAGACGACAGGGGTCCTACGAGCAGTACGTC. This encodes CASRRQGSYEQYV.

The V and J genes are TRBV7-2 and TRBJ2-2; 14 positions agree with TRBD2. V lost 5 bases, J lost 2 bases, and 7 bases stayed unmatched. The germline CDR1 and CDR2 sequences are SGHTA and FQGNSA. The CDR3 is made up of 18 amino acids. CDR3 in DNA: TGTGCCAGCAGCCCCCAGACTAGCGGGGGGGGAAACACCGGGGAGCTGTTTTTT. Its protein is CASSPQTSGGGNTGELFF.

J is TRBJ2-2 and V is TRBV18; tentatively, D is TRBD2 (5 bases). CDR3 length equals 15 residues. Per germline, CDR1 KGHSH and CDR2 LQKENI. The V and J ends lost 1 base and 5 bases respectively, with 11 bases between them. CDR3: CASSPRGRGTGELFF. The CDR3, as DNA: TGTGCCAGCTCACCACGGGGAAGAGGGACCGGGGAGCTGTTTTTT.

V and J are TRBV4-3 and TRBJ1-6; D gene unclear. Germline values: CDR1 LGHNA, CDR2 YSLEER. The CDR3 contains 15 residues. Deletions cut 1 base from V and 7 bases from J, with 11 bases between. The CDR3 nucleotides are TGCGCCAGCAGCCAAGGGGCCGTTCCCAATTCACCCCTCCACTTT. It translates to CASSQGAVPNSPLHF.

CDR3 amino acids: CASSLIPDYGYTF. CDR3 in DNA: TGCGCCAGCAGCTTGATCCCAGACTATGGCTACACCTTC. V and J are TRBV5-1 and TRBJ1-2; D not resolved. CDR1 SGHRS and CDR2 YFSETQ come from the germline V gene. Trimming took off 1 base at V and 3 bases at J, with 7 bases between the two ends. This CDR3 has 13 residues.

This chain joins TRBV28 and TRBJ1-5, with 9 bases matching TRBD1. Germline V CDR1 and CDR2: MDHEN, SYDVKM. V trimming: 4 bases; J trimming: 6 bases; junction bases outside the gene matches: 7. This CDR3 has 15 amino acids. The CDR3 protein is CASSSLTGGFQPQHF. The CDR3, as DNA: TGTGCCAGCAGTTCACTGACAGGGGGGTTTCAGCCCCAGCATTTT. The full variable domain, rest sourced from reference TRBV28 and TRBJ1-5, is DVKVTQSSRYLVKRTGEKVFLECVQDMDHENMFWYRQDPGLGLRLIYFSYDVKMKEKGDIPEGYSVSREKKERFSLILESASTNQTSMYLCASSSLTGGFQPQHFGDGTRLSIL.

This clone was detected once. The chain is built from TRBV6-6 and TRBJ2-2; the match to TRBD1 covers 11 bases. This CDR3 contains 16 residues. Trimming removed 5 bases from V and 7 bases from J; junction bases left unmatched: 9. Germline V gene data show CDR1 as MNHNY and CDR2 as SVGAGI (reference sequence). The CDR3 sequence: CASSRRTGGASGELFF. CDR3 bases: TGTGCCAGCAGTCGACGGACAGGGGGCGCGAGCGGGGAGCTGTTTTTT.

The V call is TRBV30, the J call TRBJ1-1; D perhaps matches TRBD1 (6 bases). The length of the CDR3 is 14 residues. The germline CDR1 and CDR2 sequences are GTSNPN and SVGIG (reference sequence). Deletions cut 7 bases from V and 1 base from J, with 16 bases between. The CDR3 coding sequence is TGTGCCTCCTATACGTTACAGGGGAACACTGAAGCTTTCTTT. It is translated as CASYTLQGNTEAFF. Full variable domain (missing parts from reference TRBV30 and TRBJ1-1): SQTIHQWPATLVQPVGSPLSLECTVEGTSNPNLYWYRQAAGRGLQLLFYSVGIGQISSEVPQNLSASRPQDRQFILSSKKLLLSDSGFYLCASYTLQGNTEAFFGQGTRLTVV.

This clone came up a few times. For the CDR3, the DNA is TGTGCCAGCAGCGTGAATCCCCGGGACGGCTCCTACGAGCAGTACGTC. The encoded protein is CASSVNPRDGSYEQYV. The J gene is TRBJ2-7, the V gene TRBV5-8; D is tentatively TRBD1 or TRBD2 (5 bases each). In germline, CDR1 is SGHTS, CDR2 YDEGEE. The CDR3 length is 16 residues. V gave up 4 bases and J gave up 0 bases, with 17 bases separating them.

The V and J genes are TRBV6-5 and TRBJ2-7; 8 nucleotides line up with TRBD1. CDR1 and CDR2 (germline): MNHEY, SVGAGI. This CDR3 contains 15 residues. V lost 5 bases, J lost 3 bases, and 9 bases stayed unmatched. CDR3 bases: TGTGCCAGCAGTATGACAGGGGTTGCCTTCTACGAGCAGTACGTC. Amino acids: CASSMTGVAFYEQYV.

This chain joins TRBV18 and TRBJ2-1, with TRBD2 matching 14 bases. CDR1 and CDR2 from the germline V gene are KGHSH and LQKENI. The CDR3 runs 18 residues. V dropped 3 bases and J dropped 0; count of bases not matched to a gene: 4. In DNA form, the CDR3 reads TGTGCCAGCTCACCCAGGACTAGCGGGGGGAGCTCCTACAATGAGCAGTTCTTC. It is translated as CASSPRTSGGSSYNEQFF.

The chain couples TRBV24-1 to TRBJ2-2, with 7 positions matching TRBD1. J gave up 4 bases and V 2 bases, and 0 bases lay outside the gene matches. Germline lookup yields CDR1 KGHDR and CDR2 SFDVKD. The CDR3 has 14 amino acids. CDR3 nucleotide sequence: TGTGCCACCAGTGATTACAGGGGCACCGGGGAGCTGTTTTTT. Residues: CATSDYRGTGELFF.

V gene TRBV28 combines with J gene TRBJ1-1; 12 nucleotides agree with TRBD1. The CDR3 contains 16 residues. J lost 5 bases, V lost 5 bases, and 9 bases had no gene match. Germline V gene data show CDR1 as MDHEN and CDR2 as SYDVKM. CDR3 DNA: TGTGCCAGCAGTACCTCACCGGGACAGGGGGCAACTGAAGCTTTCTTT. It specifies CASSTSPGQGATEAFF.

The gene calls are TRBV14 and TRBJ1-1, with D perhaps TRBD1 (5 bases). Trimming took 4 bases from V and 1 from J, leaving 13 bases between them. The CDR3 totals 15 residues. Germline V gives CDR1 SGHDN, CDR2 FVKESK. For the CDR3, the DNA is TGTGCCAGCAGCCCGGCGGGACGGGGGAACACTGAAGCTTTCTTT. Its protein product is CASSPAGRGNTEAFF. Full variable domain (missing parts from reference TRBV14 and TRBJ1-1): EAGVTQFPSHSVIEKGQTVTLRCDPISGHDNLYWYRRVMGKEIKFLLHFVKESKQDESGMPNNRFLAERTGGTYSTLKVQPAELEDSGVYFCASSPAGRGNTEAFFGQGTRLTVV.

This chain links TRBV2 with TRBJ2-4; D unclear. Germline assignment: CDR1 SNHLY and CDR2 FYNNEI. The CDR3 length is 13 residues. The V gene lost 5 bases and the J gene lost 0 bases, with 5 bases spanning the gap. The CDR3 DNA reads TGTGCCAGCAGTACCTTAGCCAAAAACATTCAGTACTTC. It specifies CASSTLAKNIQYF.

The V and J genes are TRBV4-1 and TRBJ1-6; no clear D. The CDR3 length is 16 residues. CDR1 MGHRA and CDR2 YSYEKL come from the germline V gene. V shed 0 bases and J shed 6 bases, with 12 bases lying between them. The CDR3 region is CASSQDPRSGNSPLHF. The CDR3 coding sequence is TGCGCCAGCAGCCAAGATCCTAGGTCAGGTAATTCACCCCTCCACTTT.

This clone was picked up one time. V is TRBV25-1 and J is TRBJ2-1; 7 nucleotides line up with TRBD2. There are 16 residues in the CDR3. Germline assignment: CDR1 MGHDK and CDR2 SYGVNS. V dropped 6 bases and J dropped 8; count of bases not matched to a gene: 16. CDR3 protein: CASSKEGAGSRDEQFF. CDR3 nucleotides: TGTGCCAGCAGCAAAGAAGGAGCGGGGAGCCGCGATGAGCAGTTCTTC. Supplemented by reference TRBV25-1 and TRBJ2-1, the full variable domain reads EADIYQTPRYLVIGTGKKITLECSQTMGHDKMYWYQQDPGMELHLIHYSYGVNSTEKGDLSSESTVSRIRTEHFPLTLESARPSHTSQYLCASSKEGAGSRDEQFFGPGTRLTVL.

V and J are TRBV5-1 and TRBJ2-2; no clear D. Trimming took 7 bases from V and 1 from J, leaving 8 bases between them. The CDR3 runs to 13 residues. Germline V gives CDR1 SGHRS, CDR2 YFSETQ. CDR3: CASRTGNTGELFF. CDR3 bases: TGCGCCAGCCGAACCGGGAACACCGGGGAGCTGTTTTTT.

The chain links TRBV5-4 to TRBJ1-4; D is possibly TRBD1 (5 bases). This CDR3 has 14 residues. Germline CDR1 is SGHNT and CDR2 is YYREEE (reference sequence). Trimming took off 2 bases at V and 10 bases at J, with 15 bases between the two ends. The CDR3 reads CASSFSGTPSKLFF. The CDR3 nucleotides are TGTGCCAGCAGCTTTTCCGGGACTCCATCAAAACTGTTTTTT.

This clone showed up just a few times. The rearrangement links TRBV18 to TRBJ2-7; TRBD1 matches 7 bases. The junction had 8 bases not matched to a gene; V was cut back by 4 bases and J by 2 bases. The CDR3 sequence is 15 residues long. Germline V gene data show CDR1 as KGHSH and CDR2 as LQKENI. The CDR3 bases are TGTGCCAGCTCACACGGACAGGAATTTACCTACGAGCAGTACGTC. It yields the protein CASSHGQEFTYEQYV.

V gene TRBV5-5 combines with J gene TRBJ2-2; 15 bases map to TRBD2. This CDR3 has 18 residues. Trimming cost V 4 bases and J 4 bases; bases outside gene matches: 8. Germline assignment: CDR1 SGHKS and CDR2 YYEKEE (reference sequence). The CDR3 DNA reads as TGTGCCAGCAGCCCTTGGACTAGCGGGGGGGCCGGCACCGGGGAGCTGTTTTTT. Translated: CASSPWTSGGAGTGELFF. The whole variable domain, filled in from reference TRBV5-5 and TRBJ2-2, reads DAGVTQSPTHLIKTRGQQVTLRCSPISGHKSVSWYQQVLGQGPQFIFQYYEKEERGRGNFPDRFSARQFPNYSSELNVNALLLGDSALYLCASSPWTSGGAGTGELFFGEGSRLTVL.

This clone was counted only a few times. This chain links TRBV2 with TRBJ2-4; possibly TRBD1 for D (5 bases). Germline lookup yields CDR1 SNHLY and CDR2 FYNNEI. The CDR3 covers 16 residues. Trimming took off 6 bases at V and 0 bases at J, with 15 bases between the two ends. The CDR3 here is CASSPLDSQAKNIQYF. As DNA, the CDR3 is TGTGCCAGCAGCCCTCTTGACAGCCAAGCCAAAAACATTCAGTACTTC.

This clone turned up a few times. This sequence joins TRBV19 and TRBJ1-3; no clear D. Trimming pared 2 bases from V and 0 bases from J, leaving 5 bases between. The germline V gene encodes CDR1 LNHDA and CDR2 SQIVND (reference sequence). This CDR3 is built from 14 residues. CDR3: CASSIHSSGNTIYF. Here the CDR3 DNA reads TGTGCCAGTAGTATACACAGCTCTGGAAACACCATATATTTT. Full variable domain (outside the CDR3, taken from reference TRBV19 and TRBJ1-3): DGGITQSPKYLFRKEGQNVTLSCEQNLNHDAMYWYRQDPGQGLRLIYYSQIVNDFQKGDIAEGYSVSREKKESFPLTVTSAQKNPTAFYLCASSIHSSGNTIYFGEGSWLTVV.

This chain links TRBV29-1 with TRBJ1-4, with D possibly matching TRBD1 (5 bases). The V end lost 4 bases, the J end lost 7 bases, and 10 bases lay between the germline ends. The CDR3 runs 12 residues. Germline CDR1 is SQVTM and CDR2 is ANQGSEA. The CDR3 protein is CSVAPGIEKLFF. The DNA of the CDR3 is TGCAGCGTTGCCCCAGGGATTGAAAAACTGTTTTTT.

The CDR3 sequence is CASSRGSGGTSYEQYV. The CDR3 DNA is TGTGCCAGCAGCCGCGGTAGCGGGGGGACCTCCTACGAGCAGTACGTC. The chain combines TRBV11-2 with TRBJ2-7, with 10 bases aligning to TRBD2. The trim removed 5 bases at V and 0 bases at J, leaving 7 bases unmatched. CDR3 length equals 16 residues. Germline assignment: CDR1 SGHAT and CDR2 FQNNGV.

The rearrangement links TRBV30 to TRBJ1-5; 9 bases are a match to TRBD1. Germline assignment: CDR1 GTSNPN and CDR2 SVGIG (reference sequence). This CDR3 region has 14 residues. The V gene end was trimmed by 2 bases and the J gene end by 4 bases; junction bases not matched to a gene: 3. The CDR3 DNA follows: TGTGCCTGGAGTTTGACAGGGGGAAATCAGCCCCAGCATTTT. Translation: CAWSLTGGNQPQHF.

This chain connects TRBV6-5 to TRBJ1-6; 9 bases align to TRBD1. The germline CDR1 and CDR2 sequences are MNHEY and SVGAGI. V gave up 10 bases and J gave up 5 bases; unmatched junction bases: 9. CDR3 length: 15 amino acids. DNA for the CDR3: TGTGCCACCACGACAGGGGGTTTAAATAATTCACCCCTCCACTTT. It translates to CATTTGGLNNSPLHF.

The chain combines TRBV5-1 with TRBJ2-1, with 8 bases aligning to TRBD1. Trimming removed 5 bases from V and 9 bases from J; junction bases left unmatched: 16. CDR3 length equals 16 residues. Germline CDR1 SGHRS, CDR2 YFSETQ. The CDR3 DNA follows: TGCGCCAGCAGATTATGGCCCGGGACAGGAATAACTGAGCAGTTCTTC. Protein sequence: CASRLWPGTGITEQFF.

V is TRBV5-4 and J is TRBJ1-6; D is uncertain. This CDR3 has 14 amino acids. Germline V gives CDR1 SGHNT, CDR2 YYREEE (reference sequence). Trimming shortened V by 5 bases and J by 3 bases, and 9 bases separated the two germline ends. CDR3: CASRIGDYNSPLHF. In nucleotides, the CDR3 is TGTGCCAGCAGAATCGGGGACTATAATTCACCCCTCCACTTT.

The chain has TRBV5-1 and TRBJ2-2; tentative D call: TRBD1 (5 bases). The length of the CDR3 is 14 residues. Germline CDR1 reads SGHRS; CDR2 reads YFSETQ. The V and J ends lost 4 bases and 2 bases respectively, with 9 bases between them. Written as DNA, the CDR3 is TGCGCCAGCAGCCCTACAGGTAACACCGGGGAGCTGTTTTTT. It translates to CASSPTGNTGELFF. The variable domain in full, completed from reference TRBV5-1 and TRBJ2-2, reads KAGVTQTPRYLIKTRGQQVTLSCSPISGHRSVSWYQQTPGQGLQFLFEYFSETQRNKGNFPGRFSGRQFSNSRSEMNVSTLELGDSALYLCASSPTGNTGELFFGEGSRLTVL.